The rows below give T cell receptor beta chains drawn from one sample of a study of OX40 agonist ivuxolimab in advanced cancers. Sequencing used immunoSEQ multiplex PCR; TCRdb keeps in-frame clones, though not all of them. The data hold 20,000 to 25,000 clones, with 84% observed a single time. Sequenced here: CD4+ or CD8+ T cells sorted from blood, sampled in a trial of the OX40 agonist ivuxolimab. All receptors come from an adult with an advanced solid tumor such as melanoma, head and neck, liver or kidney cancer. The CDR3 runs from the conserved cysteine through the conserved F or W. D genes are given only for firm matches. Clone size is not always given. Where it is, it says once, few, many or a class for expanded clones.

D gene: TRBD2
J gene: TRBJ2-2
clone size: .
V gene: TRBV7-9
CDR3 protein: CASSLRAGGPTGELFF
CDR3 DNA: TGTGCCAGCAGCCTTAGAGCGGGAGGGCCGACCGGGGAGCTGTTTTTT

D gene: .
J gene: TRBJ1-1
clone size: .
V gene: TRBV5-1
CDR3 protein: CASSFGQGFEAFF
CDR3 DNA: TGCGCCAGCAGCTTTGGTCAGGGTTTTGAAGCTTTCTTT

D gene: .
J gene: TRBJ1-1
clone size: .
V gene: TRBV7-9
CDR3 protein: CASSLTGKGSPEAFF
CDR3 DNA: TGTGCCAGCAGCTTGACGGGGAAGGGAAGCCCTGAAGCTTTCTTT

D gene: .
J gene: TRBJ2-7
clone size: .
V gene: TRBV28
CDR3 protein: CASSFDGEEQYF
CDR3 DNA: TGTGCCAGCAGTTTCGACGGGGAAGAGCAGTACTTC

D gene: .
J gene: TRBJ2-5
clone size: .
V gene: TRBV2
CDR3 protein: CASRAGTQETQYF
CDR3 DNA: TGTGCCAGCCGGGCCGGGACCCAAGAGACCCAGTACTTC

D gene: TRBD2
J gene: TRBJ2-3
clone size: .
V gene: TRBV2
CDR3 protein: CASTEISAGGGAVTQYF
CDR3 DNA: TGTGCCAGCACTGAGATCTCAGCGGGAGGAGGAGCAGTGACGCAGTATTTT

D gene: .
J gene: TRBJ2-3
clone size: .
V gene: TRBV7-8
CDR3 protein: CASSSVGGSTDTQYF
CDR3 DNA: TGTGCCAGCAGCTCCGTGGGGGGCAGCACAGATACGCAGTATTTT

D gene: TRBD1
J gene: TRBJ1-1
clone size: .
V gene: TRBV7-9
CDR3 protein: CASSTDRGSTASEAFF
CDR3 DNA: TGTGCCAGCAGCACGGACAGGGGTTCTACGGCCTCTGAAGCTTTCTTT

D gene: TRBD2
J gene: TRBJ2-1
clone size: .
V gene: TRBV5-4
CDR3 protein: CASSLGLVDEQFF
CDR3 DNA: TGTGCCAGCAGCTTAGGACTAGTAGATGAGCAGTTCTTC

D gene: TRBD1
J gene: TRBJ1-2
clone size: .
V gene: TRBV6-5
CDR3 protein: CASSPAGGGRYGYTF
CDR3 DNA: TGTGCCAGCAGCCCCGCGGGAGGGGGCAGATATGGCTACACCTTC

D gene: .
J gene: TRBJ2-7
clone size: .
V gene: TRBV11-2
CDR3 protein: CASSLGSYEQYF
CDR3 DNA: TGTGCCAGCAGCTTAGGGAGCTACGAGCAGTACTTC

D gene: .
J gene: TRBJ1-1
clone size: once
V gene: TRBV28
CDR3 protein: CASSLLTAGAFF
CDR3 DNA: TGTGCCAGCAGTTTACTAACGGCGGGAGCTTTCTTT

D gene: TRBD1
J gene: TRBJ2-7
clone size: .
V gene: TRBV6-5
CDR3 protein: CASSYGRLQGANEQYF
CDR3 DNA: TGTGCCAGCAGTTACGGCAGGTTGCAGGGGGCCAACGAGCAGTACTTC

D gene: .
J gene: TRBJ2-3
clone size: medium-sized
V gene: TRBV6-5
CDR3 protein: CASSPAGTDTQYF
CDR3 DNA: TGTGCCAGCAGCCCCGCAGGCACAGATACGCAGTATTTT

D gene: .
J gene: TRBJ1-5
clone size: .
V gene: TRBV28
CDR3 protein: CASSSAGGLNQPQHF
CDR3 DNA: TGTGCCAGCAGCAGTGCCGGCGGCCTCAATCAGCCCCAGCATTTT

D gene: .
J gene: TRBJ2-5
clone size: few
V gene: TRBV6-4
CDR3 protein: CASSDRGGEPAETQYF
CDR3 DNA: TGTGCCAGCAGTGACAGGGGGGGAGAGCCAGCTGAGACCCAGTACTTC

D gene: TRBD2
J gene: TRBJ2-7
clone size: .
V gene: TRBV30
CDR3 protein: CAWRLAGLGNEQYF
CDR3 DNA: TGTGCCTGGAGGTTAGCGGGATTGGGGAACGAGCAGTACTTC

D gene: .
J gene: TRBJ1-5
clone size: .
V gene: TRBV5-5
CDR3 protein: CASSQFAQAGNQPQHF
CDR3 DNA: TGTGCCAGCAGCCAGTTCGCCCAAGCGGGCAATCAGCCCCAGCATTTT

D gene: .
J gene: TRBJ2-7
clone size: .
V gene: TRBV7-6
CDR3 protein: CASSLSVIGYEQYF
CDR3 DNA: TGTGCCAGCAGCTTAAGCGTAATAGGGTACGAGCAGTACTTC

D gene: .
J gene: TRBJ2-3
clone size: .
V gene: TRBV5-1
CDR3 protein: CASSLLGRWVDTQYF
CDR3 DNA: TGCGCCAGCAGCTTGCTGGGGAGATGGGTAGATACGCAGTATTTT

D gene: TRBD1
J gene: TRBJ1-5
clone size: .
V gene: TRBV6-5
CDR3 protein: CASSGGQGSQPQHF
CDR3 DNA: TGTGCCAGCAGCGGAGGACAGGGCAGTCAGCCCCAGCATTTT

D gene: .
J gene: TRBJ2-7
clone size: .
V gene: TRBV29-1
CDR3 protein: CSVERRGRVNYEQYF
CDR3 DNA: TGCAGCGTTGAAAGGCGGGGCAGGGTCAACTACGAGCAGTACTTC

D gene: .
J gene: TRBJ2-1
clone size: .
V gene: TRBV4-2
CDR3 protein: CASSPLVRASYNEQFF
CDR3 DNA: TGTGCCAGCAGCCCCCTCGTGCGCGCCTCCTACAATGAGCAGTTCTTC

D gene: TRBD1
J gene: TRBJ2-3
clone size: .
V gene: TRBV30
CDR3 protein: CAWDKTGGETDTQYF
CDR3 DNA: TGTGCCTGGGACAAAACAGGGGGCGAAACAGATACGCAGTATTTT

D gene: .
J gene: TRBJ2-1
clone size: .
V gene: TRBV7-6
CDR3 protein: CASSLGLRDQFF
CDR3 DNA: TGTGCCAGCAGCTTAGGATTGCGGGACCAGTTCTTC

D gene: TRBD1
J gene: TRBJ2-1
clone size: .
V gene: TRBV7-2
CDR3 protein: CASSPGQGRDQQFF
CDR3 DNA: TGTGCCAGCAGCCCGGGACAGGGACGTGACCAGCAGTTCTTC

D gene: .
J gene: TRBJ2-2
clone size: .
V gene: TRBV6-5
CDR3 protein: CASSGGDTGELFF
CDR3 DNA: TGTGCCAGCAGTGGGGGTGACACCGGGGAGCTGTTTTTT

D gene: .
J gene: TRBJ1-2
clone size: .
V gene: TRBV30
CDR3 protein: CAWRGLSAGTYGYTF
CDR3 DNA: TGTGCCTGGAGGGGACTTTCGGCCGGGACCTACGGCTACACCTTC

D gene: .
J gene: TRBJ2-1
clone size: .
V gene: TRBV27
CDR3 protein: CASSLLLGEQFF
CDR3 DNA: TGTGCCAGCAGTTTACTGTTGGGTGAGCAGTTCTTC

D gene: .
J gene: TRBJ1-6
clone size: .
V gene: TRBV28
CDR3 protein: CASRQGNSPLHF
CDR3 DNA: TGTGCCAGCAGACAGGGAAATTCACCCCTCCACTTT

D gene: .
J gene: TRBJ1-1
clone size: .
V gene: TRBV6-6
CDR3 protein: CASSFGREAFF
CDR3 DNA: TGTGCCAGCAGTTTCGGACGGGAAGCTTTCTTT

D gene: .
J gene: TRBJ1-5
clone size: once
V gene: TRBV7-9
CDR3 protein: CASSPGAQGWNQPQHF
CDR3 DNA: TGTGCCAGCAGCCCCGGGGCACAGGGATGGAATCAGCCCCAGCATTTT

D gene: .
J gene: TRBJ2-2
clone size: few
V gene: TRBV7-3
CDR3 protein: CASSTSGSAGLGLGNTGELFF
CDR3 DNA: TGTGCCAGCAGCACCTCGGGGTCGGCGGGACTCGGCCTAGGAAACACCGGGGAGCTGTTTTTT

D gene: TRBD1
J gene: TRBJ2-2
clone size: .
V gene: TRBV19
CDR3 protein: CAVDRAGELFF
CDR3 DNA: TGTGCCGTGGACAGGGCTGGGGAGCTGTTTTTT

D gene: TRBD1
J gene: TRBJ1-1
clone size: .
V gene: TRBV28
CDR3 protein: CASSLIFIGGQDEAFF
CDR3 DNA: TGTGCCAGCAGTTTAATATTTATAGGGGGCCAAGATGAAGCTTTCTTT

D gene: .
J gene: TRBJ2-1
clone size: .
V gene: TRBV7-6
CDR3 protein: CASSLGFMEAGRVDSYNEQFF
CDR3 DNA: TGTGCCAGCAGCTTGGGTTTCATGGAGGCGGGAAGGGTGGACTCCTACAATGAGCAGTTCTTC

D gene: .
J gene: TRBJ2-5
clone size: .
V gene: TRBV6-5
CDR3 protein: CASSYSQGSPETQYF
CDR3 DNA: TGTGCCAGCAGTTACTCTCAAGGTAGCCCTGAGACCCAGTACTTC

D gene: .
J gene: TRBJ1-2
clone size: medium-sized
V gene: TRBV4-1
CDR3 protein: CASSQDSYRGNYGYTF
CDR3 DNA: TGCGCCAGCAGCCAAGATAGTTATAGGGGAAACTATGGCTACACCTTC

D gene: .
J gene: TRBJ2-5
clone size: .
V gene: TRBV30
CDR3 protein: CAWTGGRETQYF
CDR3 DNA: TGTGCCTGGACAGGGGGGAGAGAGACCCAGTACTTC

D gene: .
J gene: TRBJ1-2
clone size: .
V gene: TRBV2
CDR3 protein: CASSGGWGGADYGYTF
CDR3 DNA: TGTGCCAGCAGTGGGGGATGGGGGGGCGCGGACTATGGCTACACCTTC

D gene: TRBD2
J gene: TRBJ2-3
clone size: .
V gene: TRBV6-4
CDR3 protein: CASSDSGGSAADTQYF
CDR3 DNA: TGTGCCAGCAGTGACTCGGGCGGGAGCGCGGCAGATACGCAGTATTTT

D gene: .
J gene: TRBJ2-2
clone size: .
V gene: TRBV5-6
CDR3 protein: CASSLSRNTGELFF
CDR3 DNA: TGTGCCAGCAGCTTGTCCAGGAACACCGGGGAGCTGTTTTTT

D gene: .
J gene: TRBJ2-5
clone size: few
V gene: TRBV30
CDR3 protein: CAWNQGRETQYF
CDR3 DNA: TGTGCCTGGAATCAAGGGCGAGAGACCCAGTACTTC

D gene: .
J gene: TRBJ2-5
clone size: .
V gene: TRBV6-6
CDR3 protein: CASSAPPHGYQETQYF
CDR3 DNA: TGTGCCAGCAGCGCCCCCCCCCACGGGTACCAAGAGACCCAGTACTTC

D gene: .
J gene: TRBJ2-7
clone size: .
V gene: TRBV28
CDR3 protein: CASSLLGPYEQYF
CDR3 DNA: TGTGCCAGCAGTTTACTAGGTCCCTACGAGCAGTACTTC

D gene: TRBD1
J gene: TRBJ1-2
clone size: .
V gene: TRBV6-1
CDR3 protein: CASSEAGTGGDGYTF
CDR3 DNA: TGTGCCAGCAGTGAAGCGGGGACAGGGGGCGACGGCTACACCTTC

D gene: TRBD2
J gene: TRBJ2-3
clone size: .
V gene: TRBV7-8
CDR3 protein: CASSTRLAGGEGADTQYF
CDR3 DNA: TGTGCCAGCAGCACCCGACTAGCGGGAGGCGAAGGGGCAGATACGCAGTATTTT

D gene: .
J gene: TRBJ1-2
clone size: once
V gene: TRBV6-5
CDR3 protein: CASSSQGVHYGYTF
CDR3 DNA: TGTGCCAGCAGCTCCCAGGGTGTTCACTATGGCTACACCTTC

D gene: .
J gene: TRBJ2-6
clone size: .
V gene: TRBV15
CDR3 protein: CATSRGPYSGANVLTF
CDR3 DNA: TGTGCCACCAGCAGAGGTCCCTACTCTGGGGCCAACGTCCTGACTTTC

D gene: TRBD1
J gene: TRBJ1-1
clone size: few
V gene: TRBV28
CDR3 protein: CASSLTGQANTEAFF
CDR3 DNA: TGTGCCAGCAGTTTGACAGGGCAAGCGAACACTGAAGCTTTCTTT

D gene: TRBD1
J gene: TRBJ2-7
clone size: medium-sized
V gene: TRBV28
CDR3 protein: CASSPRYRDRGYEQYF
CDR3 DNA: TGTGCCAGCAGTCCCCGGTACCGGGACAGGGGTTACGAGCAGTACTTC

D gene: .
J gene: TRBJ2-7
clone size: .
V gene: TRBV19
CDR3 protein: CASTAGIPYEQYF
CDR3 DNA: TGTGCCAGTACTGCCGGGATCCCCTACGAGCAGTACTTC